This entry describes one TCR beta chain. In terms of age and location, participants ranged from about 18 to 95 years and lived in approximately 24 US areas. Cohorts were based on clinical histories the participants reported. Germline values: CDR1 SGDLS, CDR2 YYNGEE. The CDR3 runs to 14 residues. V gave up 4 bases and J gave up 0 bases, with 8 bases separating them. TCRdb's table, derived via immunoSEQ multiplex PCR, lists solely in-frame clones and lacks some. This sample has 130,000 to 150,000 clones, with about 82% found just once. This sample was taken from a study of blood T cell repertoires in COVID-19.

This chain uses TRBV9 with TRBJ1-3; no definite D call. The TCR sequence derives from a woman between 35 and 50 years old who had recovered from COVID-19. Sequencing was done on a sample of PBMCs or T cells enriched from blood (not recorded which). The CDR3 here is CASSPGSSGNTIYF. The CDR3 DNA reads TGTGCCAGCAGCCCCGGGAGCTCTGGAAACACCATATATTTT.